A single sample is the source of the 17 T cell receptor beta chains below, sequenced in a study of shared clonotypes between healthy human individuals. Sequencing used immunoSEQ multiplex PCR; TCRdb keeps in-frame clones, though not all of them. This table has about 2.3 million clones, around 93% appearing once. Sequencing input: naive CD4+ T cells from PBMCs. Regarding subset: CD45RA+ positively selected. The receptors were sampled from a man younger than 35 in good health. Some clones in this sample may be carry-over from other donors' samples.

V and J are TRBV19 and TRBJ2-2; 8 bases line up with TRBD1. This CDR3 is 16 amino acids long. Germline loops: CDR1 LNHDA, CDR2 SQIVND (reference sequence). Unmatched junction bases numbered 9, after V lost 3 bases and J lost 6 bases. The CDR3 sequence is CASSIPQGVSSGELFF. The CDR3 bases are TGTGCCAGTAGTATCCCACAGGGGGTTTCATCCGGGGAGCTGTTTTTT.

The table lists this clone with a count of one. V usage is TRBV6-6 and J usage is TRBJ2-7; no firm D call. Trimming shortened V by 3 bases and J by 6 bases, and 18 bases separated the two germline ends. The CDR3 is 15 amino acids. Germline CDR1 MNHNY, CDR2 SVGAGI (reference sequence). CDR3 sequence: CASSYYGPALAEQYF. CDR3 DNA: TGTGCCAGCAGTTATTACGGACCCGCACTCGCCGAGCAGTACTTC.

The chain couples TRBV30 to TRBJ2-5; the D is unclear. The CDR3 consists of 11 residues. Looked up from germline, CDR1 is GTSNPN and CDR2 is SVGIG (reference sequence). Trimming took off 3 bases at V and 5 bases at J, with 7 bases between the two ends. CDR3 sequence (DNA): TGTGCCTGGAGGAGGTTGGAGACCCAGTACTTC. It translates to CAWRRLETQYF.

This clone was recorded once. Other DNA sequences within the sample encode an identical CDR3. V usage is TRBV28 and J usage is TRBJ2-2, with TRBD2 as a possible D gene (6 bases). The length of the CDR3 is 14 residues. The V gene lost 6 bases and the J gene lost 0 bases, with 8 bases spanning the gap. CDR1 and CDR2 (germline): MDHEN, SYDVKM. In DNA, the CDR3 is TGTGCCAGCAGCTGGGGGGCGAACACCGGGGAGCTGTTTTTT. Amino acids: CASSWGANTGELFF.

This clone showed up just once. V is TRBV30 and J is TRBJ1-6; TRBD1 matches 7 bases. The length of the CDR3 is 15 residues. Germline V gives CDR1 GTSNPN, CDR2 SVGIG (reference sequence). With V trimmed by 5 bases and J by 14 bases, 18 bases remained unmatched. CDR3 region: CAWGDEGAYTGTLHF. The CDR3 nucleotides read TGTGCCTGGGGAGATGAGGGGGCGTATACGGGAACCCTCCACTTT.

The chain carries TRBV11-2 and TRBJ2-5; D might be TRBD1 (6 bases). With 4 bases removed from V and 2 bases from J, the gap between germline ends came to 20 bases. The length of the CDR3 is 17 residues. Germline-derived CDR1 and CDR2 are SGHAT and FQNNGV. This CDR3 is CASSSSVAGGYQETQYF. The CDR3 region has the DNA TGTGCCAGCAGCTCCTCGGTCGCTGGGGGCTATCAAGAGACCCAGTACTTC.

The J gene is TRBJ2-3, the V gene TRBV5-1; no definite D call. V was cut by 0 bases and J by 2 bases, with 10 bases left in between. Germline-derived CDR1 and CDR2 are SGHRS and YFSETQ. The CDR3 extends over 15 amino acids. The CDR3 DNA reads as TGCGCCAGCAGCTTGGAAGGAGTCCCCACAGATACGCAGTATTTT. Its translation is CASSLEGVPTDTQYF.

As for this clone: The sample carries other DNA sequences with the same CDR3. This chain uses TRBV28 with TRBJ1-1; the match to TRBD1 covers 7 bases. The CDR3 extends over 14 amino acids. The V and J ends lost 5 bases and 3 bases, in that order; junction bases with no gene match: 6. The germline V gene has CDR1 MDHEN and CDR2 SYDVKM. CDR3 DNA sequence: TGTGCCAGCAGTCCCCCAGGGGGGTACACTGAAGCTTTCTTT. It specifies CASSPPGGYTEAFF.

The chain carries TRBV10-3 and TRBJ2-7; TRBD2 agrees at 8 bases. This CDR3 spans 14 amino acids. The V gene's germline CDR1 is ENHRY and CDR2 SYGVKD. V trimming: 6 bases; J trimming: 3 bases; junction bases outside the gene matches: 7. Here the CDR3 reads CAIRGGLAYYEQYF. CDR3 in DNA: TGTGCCATCAGGGGAGGACTAGCTTACTACGAGCAGTACTTC.

This chain joins TRBV9 and TRBJ1-2, with D hard to call. This CDR3 has 13 residues. Germline CDR1 and CDR2: SGDLS and YYNGEE. Trimming stripped 0 bases from V and 6 bases from J, with 9 bases between. As DNA, the CDR3 is TGTGCCAGCAGCGTAGGGTTGCGGGATGGCTACACCTTC. Translated, it gives CASSVGLRDGYTF.

CDR3 amino acids: CASSQGSVYYGYTF. In DNA form, the CDR3 reads TGTGCCAGCAGTCAGGGCAGCGTGTACTATGGCTACACCTTC. The V gene is TRBV28, the J gene TRBJ1-2, with a tentative D call TRBD1 (5 bases). Trimming removed 5 bases from V and 3 bases from J, with 13 bases in between. Germline CDR1 and CDR2: MDHEN and SYDVKM. This CDR3 is 14 amino acids long.

This CDR3 is CASRPPGGVKQYF. CDR3 nucleotides: TGTGCCAGCAGACCCCCGGGCGGGGTTAAGCAGTACTTC. The chain uses TRBV6-5 and TRBJ2-7, with D possibly TRBD2 on 6 matching bases. This CDR3 contains 13 residues. The germline V gene has CDR1 MNHEY and CDR2 SVGAGI. V was trimmed by 6 bases and J by 8 bases, leaving 17 bases between them.

This chain uses TRBV10-3 with TRBJ2-2; 14 nucleotides line up with TRBD2. Per germline, CDR1 ENHRY and CDR2 SYGVKD. The junction had 10 bases not matched to a gene; V was cut back by 3 bases and J by 1 base. The CDR3 sequence is 20 residues long. CDR3 protein: CAISDPPGLAGVLNTGELFF. CDR3 sequence (DNA): TGTGCCATCAGTGACCCACCGGGACTAGCGGGAGTCTTGAACACCGGGGAGCTGTTTTTT.

The chain joins TRBV7-2 to TRBJ2-7; D not resolved. Germline V gene sequence: CDR1 SGHTA, CDR2 FQGNSA. The CDR3 totals 14 residues. With 2 bases removed from V and 0 bases from J, the gap between germline ends came to 8 bases. CDR3: CASSLKWDSYEQYF. The CDR3 nucleotides read TGTGCCAGCAGCTTAAAGTGGGACTCCTACGAGCAGTACTTC.

The chain links TRBV28 to TRBJ1-2; 9 positions agree with TRBD1. The germline V gene encodes CDR1 MDHEN and CDR2 SYDVKM. The J segment lost 4 bases and the V segment lost 4 bases, leaving 4 bases of the junction unmatched. The CDR3 consists of 14 residues. CDR3 nucleotide sequence: TGTGCCAGCAGTTGGACAGGGGCCCCCTATGGCTACACCTTC. It codes for CASSWTGAPYGYTF.

V usage is TRBV5-1 and J usage is TRBJ2-2, with D unclear. Trimming removed 4 bases from V and 6 bases from J, with 10 bases in between. The CDR3 is 13 residues long. The germline V gene encodes CDR1 SGHRS and CDR2 YFSETQ. CDR3 protein: CASSPVQAGELFF. The CDR3 DNA reads TGCGCCAGCAGCCCCGTGCAGGCCGGGGAGCTGTTTTTT.

This clone appeared once. The chain links TRBV5-1 to TRBJ2-3; 11 nucleotides line up with TRBD2. The CDR3 is 16 amino acids. Germline CDR1 and CDR2: SGHRS and YFSETQ. V lost 4 bases to trimming and J lost 4 bases; unmatched junction nucleotides: 8. CDR3 residues: CASSAAPSGRPDTQYF. CDR3 nucleotide sequence: TGCGCCAGCAGCGCGGCTCCTAGCGGGAGGCCAGATACGCAGTATTTT.